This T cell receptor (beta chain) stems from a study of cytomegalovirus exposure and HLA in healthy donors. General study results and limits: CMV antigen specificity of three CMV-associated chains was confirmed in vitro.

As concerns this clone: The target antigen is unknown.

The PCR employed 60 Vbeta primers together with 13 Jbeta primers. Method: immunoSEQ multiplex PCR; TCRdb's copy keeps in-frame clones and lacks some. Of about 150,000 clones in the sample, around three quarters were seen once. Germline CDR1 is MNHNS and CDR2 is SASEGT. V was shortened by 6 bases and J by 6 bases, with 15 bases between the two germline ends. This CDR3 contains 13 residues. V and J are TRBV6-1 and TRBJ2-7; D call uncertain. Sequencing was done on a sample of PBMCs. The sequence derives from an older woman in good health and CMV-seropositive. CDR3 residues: CASRIGLRIEQYF. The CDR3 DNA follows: TGTGCCAGCAGAATCGGGTTACGGATCGAGCAGTACTTC.